This TCR beta chain was retrieved from a study of cytomegalovirus exposure and HLA in healthy donors. Study-level points and caveats: TCR beta V- and J-gene trimming was later associated with a missense DCLRE1C variant. Rare TCR sequences dominated, though some public TCRs recurred in many donors.

Though probably carrying unrecorded immune exposures, donors were nominally healthy at sampling. The PCR used 60 Vbeta and 13 Jbeta primers. The protocol was immunoSEQ multiplex PCR, while the TCRdb copy is restricted to in-frame clones and leaves out a portion. This sample has about 120,000 clones, with around 82% found just once. This clone turned up a few times. Its antigen is unidentified. V was pared by 6 bases and J by 4 bases, with 6 bases between. The CDR3 is made up of 11 amino acids. CDR1 and CDR2 from the germline V gene are ENHRY and SYGVKD. The V and J genes are TRBV10-3 and TRBJ1-1, with a possible D match to TRBD1 (6 bases). This clonotype was sampled from a man aged 25 to 40 in good health and CMV-seropositive. Sequencing was performed on PBMCs. As DNA, the CDR3 is TGTGCCATCAGCAGGGGCACTGAAGCTTTCTTT. Translating gives CAISRGTEAFF.